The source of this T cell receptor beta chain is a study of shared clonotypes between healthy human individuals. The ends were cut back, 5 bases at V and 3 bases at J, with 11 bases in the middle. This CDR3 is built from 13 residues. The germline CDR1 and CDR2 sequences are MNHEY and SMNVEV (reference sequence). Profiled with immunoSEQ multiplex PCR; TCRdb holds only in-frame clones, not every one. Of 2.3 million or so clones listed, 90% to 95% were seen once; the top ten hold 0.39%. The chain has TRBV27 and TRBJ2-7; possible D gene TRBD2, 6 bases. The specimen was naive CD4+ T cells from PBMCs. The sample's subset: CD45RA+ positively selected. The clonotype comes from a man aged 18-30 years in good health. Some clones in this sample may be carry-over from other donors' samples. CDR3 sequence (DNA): TGTGCCAGCAGTCCCCTGGACTACTACGAGCAGTACTTC. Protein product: CASSPLDYYEQYF.